This T cell receptor beta chain came from a study of CD8 T cells in ankylosing spondylitis. Library preparation for TCR beta used quantitative 5'-RACE with molecular barcodes. Using its own MiXCR run on the 5' RACE reads, TCRdb lists one record per CDR3 protein. Found here are about 340,000 distinct CDR3 sequences, about 15% of them singletons; the top ten hold less than 1.1%. This clonotype has a handful of counts. Its antigen is not identified. Study-wide findings and caveats: Reportedly, disease-linked clones are significantly enriched in ankylosing spondylitis patients' matched synovial fluid. A motif of eight highly homologous TCR beta variants was seen as apparently characteristic of ankylosing spondylitis blood.

The CDR3 is 16 residues long. Trimming removed 4 bases from V and 5 bases from J; junction bases left unmatched: 12. CDR1 and CDR2 from the germline V gene are DFQATT and SNEGSKA (reference sequence). The chain combines TRBV20-1 with TRBJ2-2, with 8 bases identical to TRBD1. Sequencing input: blood, either unsorted or a sorted T cell fraction (not recorded which). The TCR sequence derives from a male donor with ankylosing spondylitis or in good health (not recorded which). The CDR3 loop is CSATLTGTGGTGELFF. CDR3 nucleotide sequence: TGCAGTGCTACCCTCACGGGGACAGGAGGAACCGGGGAGCTGTTTTTT.